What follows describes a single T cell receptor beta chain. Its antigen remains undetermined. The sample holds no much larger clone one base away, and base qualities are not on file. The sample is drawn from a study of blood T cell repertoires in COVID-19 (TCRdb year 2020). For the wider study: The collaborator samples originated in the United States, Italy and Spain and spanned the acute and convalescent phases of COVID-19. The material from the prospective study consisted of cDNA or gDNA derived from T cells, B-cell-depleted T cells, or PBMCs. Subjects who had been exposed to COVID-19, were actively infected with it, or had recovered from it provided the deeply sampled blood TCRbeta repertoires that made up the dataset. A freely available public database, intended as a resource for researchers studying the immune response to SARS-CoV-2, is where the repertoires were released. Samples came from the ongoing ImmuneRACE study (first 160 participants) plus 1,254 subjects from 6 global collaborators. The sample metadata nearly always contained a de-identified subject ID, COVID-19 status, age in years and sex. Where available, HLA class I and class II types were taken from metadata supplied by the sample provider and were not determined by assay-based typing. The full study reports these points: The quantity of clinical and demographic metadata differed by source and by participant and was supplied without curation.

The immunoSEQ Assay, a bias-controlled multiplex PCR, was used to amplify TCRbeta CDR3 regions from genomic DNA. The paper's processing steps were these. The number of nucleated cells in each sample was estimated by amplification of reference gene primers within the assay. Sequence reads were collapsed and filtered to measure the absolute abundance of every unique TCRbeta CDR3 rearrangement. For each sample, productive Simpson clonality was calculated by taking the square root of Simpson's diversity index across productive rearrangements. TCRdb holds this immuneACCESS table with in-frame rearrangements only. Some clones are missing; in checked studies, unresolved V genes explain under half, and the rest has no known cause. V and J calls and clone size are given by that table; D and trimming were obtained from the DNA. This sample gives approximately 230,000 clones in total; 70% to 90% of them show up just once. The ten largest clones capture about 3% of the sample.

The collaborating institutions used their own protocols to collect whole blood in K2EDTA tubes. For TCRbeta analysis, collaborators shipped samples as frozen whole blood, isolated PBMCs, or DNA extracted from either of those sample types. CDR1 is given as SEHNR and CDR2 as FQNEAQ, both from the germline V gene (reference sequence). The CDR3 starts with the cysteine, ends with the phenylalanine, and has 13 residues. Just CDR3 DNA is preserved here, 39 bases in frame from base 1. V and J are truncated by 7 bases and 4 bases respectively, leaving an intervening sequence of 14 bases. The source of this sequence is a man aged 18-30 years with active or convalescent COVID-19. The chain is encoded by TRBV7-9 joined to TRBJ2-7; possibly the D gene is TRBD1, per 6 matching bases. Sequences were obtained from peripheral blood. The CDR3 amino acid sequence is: CASNPIGGYEQYF. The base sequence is TGTGCCAGCAATCCCATAGGGGGTTACGAGCAGTACTTC.